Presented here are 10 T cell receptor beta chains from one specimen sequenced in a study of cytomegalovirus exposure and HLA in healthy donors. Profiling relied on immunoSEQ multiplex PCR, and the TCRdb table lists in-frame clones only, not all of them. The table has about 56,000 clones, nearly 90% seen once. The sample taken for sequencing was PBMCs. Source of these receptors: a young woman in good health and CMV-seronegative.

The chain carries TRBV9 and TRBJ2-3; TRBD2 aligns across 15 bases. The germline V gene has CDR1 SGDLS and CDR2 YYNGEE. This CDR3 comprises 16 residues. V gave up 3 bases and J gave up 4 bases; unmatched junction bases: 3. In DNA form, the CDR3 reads TGTGCCAGCAGCGCAGGACTAGCGGGGGGGGCAGATACGCAGTATTTT. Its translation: CASSAGLAGGADTQYF.

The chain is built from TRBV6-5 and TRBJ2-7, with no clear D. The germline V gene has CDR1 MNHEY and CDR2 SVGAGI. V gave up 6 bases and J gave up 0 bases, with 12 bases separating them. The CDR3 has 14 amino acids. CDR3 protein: CASRISPSSYEQYF. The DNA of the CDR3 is TGTGCCAGCAGAATTTCCCCTAGCTCCTACGAGCAGTACTTC.

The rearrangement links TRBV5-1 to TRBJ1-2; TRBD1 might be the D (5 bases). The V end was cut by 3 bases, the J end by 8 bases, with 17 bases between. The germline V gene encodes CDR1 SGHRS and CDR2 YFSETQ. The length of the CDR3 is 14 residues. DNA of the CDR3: TGCGCCAGCAGCTCACAGGACACCCCTATAGGCTACACCTTC. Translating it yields CASSSQDTPIGYTF.

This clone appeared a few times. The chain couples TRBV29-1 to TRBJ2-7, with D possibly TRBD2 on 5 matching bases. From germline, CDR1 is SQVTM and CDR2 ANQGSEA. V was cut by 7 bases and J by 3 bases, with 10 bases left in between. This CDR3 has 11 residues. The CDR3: CSARTYYEQYF. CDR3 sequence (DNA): TGCAGCGCCAGGACTTACTACGAGCAGTACTTC.

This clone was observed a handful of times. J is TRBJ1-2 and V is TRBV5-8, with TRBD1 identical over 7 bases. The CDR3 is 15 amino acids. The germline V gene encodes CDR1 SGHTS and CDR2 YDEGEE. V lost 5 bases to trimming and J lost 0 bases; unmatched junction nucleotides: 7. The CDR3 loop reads CASSQGGGANYGYTF. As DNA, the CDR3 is TGTGCCAGCAGTCAGGGGGGAGGAGCTAACTATGGCTACACCTTC.

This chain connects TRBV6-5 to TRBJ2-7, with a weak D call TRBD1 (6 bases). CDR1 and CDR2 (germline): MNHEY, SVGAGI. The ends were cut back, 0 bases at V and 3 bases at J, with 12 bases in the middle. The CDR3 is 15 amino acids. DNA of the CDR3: TGTGCCAGCAGTTACTCGGGACCACAGGGCTACGAGCAGTACTTC. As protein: CASSYSGPQGYEQYF.

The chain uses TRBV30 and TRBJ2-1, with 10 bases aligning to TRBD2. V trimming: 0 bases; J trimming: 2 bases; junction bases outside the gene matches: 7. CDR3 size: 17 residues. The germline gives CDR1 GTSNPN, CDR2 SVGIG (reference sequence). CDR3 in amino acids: CAWSVLGGTSAYNEQFF. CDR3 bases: TGTGCCTGGAGTGTACTCGGGGGGACTAGCGCCTACAATGAGCAGTTCTTC.

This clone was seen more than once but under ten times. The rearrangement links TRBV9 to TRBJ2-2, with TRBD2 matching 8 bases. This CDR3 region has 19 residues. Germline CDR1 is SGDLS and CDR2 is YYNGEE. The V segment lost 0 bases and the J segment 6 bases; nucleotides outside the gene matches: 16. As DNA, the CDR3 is TGTGCCAGCAGCGTAGAGGATGGAGGCGGGAGGAATCCGGCCGGGGAGCTGTTTTTT. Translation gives CASSVEDGGGRNPAGELFF.

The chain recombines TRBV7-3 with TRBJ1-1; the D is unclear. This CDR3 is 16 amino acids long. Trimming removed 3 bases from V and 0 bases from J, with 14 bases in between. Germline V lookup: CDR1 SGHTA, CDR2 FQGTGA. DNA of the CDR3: TGTGCCAGCAGCTTTGTGGCGGAGGTAGTGAACACTGAAGCTTTCTTT. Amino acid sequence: CASSFVAEVVNTEAFF.

This CDR3 is CASSLAAASGRPGELFF. The CDR3 coding sequence is TGTGCCAGCAGCTTGGCCGCGGCTAGCGGGAGACCCGGGGAGCTGTTTTTT. V usage is TRBV7-6 and J usage is TRBJ2-2; TRBD2 agrees at 10 bases. V was clipped by 3 bases and J by 6 bases; unmatched bases: 10. This CDR3 region has 17 residues. Germline CDR1 reads SGHVS; CDR2 reads FNYEAQ. Full variable domain (remainder filled in from reference TRBV7-6 and TRBJ2-2): GAGVSQSPRYKVTKRGQDVALRCDPISGHVSLYWYRQALGQGPEFLTYFNYEAQQDKSGLPNDRFSAERPEGSISTLTIQRTEQRDSAMYRCASSLAAASGRPGELFFGEGSRLTVL.